This TCR beta chain was sequenced in a study of T cells in narcolepsy. At the level of the study: Donors had narcolepsy type 1 or type 2, or were healthy controls.

Trimming took 6 bases from V and 7 from J, leaving 19 bases between them. Germline CDR1 reads SNHLY; CDR2 reads FYNNEI. This CDR3 spans 14 amino acids. With regard to this clone: Its antigen is not identified.

Assay used: immunoSEQ multiplex PCR; TCRdb lists only in-frame clones, some missing. The table lists 25,000 to 35,000 clones, roughly 87% of them singletons. Broader study findings: No autoreactive T cell clone sequences appeared in some memory CD4+ repertoires. HCRT-specific and TRIB2-specific autoreactive clonotypes appeared among same-patient CSF and blood CD4+ clonotypes. Blood of same and different patients, but not healthy controls, reportedly held recurring autoreactive clonotypes.

This rearrangement joins TRBV2 to TRBJ2-7; a weak D match, TRBD1 (5 bases). The specimen was memory (CD45RA-) CD4+ T cells from blood. This clonotype was sampled from a human donor in good health. For the CDR3, the DNA is TGTGCCAGCAGCGAGAACGCAGGGTTCGGAGAGCAGTACTTC. Its translation is CASSENAGFGEQYF.